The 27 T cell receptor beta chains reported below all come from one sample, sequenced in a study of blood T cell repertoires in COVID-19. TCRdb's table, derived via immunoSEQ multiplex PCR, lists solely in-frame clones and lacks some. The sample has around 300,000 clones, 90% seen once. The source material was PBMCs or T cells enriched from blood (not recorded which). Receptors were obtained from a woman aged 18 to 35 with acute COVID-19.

As DNA, the CDR3 is TGTGCCAGCAGCTTCGGGAGGGGAGGTAACTATGGCTACACCTTC. The encoded protein is CASSFGRGGNYGYTF. This chain links TRBV7-9 with TRBJ1-2; tentative D call: TRBD1 (5 bases). V lost 3 bases, J lost 1 base, and 12 bases lay in between. Germline V gene data show CDR1 as SEHNR and CDR2 as FQNEAQ (reference sequence). This CDR3 is built from 15 residues. The whole variable domain, remainder taken from reference TRBV7-9 and TRBJ1-2, is DTGVSQNPRHKITKRGQNVTFRCDPISEHNRLYWYRQTLGQGPEFLTYFQNEAQLEKSRLLSDRFSAERPKGSFSTLEIQRTEQGDSAMYLCASSFGRGGNYGYTFGSGTRLTVV.

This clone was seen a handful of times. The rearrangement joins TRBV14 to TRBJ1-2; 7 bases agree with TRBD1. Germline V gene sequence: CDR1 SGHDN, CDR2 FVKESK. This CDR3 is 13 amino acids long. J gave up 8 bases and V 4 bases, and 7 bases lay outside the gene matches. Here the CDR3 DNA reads TGTGCCAGCAGCCCTCGACAGGGAGACGGCTACACCTTC. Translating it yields CASSPRQGDGYTF.

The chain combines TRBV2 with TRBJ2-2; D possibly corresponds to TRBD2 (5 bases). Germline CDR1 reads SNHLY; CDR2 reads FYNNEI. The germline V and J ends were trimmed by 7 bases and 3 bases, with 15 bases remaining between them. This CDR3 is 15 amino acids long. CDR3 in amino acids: CASNLEGSDTGELFF. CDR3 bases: TGTGCCAGCAACCTCGAGGGCAGTGACACCGGGGAGCTGTTTTTT.

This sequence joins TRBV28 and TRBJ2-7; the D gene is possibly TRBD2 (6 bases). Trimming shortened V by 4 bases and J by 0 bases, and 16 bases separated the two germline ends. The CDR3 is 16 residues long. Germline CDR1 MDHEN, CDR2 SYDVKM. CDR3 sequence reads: CASSSPRRVSSYEQYF. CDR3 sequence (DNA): TGTGCCAGCAGTTCCCCGCGGAGGGTCAGCTCCTACGAGCAGTACTTC.

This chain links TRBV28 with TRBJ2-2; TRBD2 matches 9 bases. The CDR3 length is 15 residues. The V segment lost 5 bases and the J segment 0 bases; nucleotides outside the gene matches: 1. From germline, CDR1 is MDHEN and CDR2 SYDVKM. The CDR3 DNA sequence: TGTGCCAGCAGTCTAGCGGGATCGAACACCGGGGAGCTGTTTTTT. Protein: CASSLAGSNTGELFF.

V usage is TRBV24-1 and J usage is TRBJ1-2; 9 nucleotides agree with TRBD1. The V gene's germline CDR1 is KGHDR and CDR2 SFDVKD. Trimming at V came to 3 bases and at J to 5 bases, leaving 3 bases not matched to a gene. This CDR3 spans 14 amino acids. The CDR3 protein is CATSDAQGAYGYTF. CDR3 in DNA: TGTGCCACCAGTGATGCACAGGGGGCTTATGGCTACACCTTC.

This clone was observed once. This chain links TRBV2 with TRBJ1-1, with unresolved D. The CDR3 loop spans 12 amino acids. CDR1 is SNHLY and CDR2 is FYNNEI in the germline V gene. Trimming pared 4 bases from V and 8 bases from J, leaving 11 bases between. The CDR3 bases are TGTGCCAGCAGTGTAGCGGGCAGGGAAGCTTTCTTT. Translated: CASSVAGREAFF.

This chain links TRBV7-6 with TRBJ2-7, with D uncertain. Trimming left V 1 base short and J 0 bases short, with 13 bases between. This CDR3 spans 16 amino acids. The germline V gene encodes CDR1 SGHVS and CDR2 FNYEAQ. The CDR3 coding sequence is TGTGCCAGCAGCTTAGATCCCCTTAGGAGCTCCTACGAGCAGTACTTC. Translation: CASSLDPLRSSYEQYF.

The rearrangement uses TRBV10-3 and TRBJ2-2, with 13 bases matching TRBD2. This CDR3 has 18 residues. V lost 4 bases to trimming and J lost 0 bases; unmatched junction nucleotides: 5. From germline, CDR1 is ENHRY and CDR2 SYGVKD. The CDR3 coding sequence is TGTGCCATCAGTGCCGGGACTAGCGGGACTCCGAACACCGGGGAGCTGTTTTTT. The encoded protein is CAISAGTSGTPNTGELFF.

The CDR3 is CASSIGGNNEKLFF. The CDR3 DNA follows: TGTGCCAGTAGTATTGGGGGGAATAATGAAAAACTGTTTTTT. The rearrangement uses TRBV19 and TRBJ1-4, with a tentative D call TRBD1 (5 bases). The germline CDR1 and CDR2 sequences are LNHDA and SQIVND (reference sequence). V shed 3 bases and J shed 4 bases, with 9 bases lying between them. The CDR3 length is 14 residues.

CDR3 sequence reads: CASGGRSYNEQFF. The CDR3 DNA reads TGTGCCAGCGGCGGGAGGTCCTACAATGAGCAGTTCTTC. The chain uses TRBV27 and TRBJ2-1, with TRBD2 matching 8 bases. The germline gives CDR1 MNHEY, CDR2 SMNVEV (reference sequence). V gave up 8 bases and J gave up 1 base; unmatched junction bases: 1. The CDR3 is 13 residues long.

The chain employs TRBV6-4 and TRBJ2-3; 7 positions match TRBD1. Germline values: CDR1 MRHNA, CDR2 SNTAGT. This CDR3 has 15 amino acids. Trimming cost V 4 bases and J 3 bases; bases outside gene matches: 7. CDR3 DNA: TGTGCCAGCAGTGCCCAGGGGGTGAGAACAGATACGCAGTATTTT. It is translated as CASSAQGVRTDTQYF.

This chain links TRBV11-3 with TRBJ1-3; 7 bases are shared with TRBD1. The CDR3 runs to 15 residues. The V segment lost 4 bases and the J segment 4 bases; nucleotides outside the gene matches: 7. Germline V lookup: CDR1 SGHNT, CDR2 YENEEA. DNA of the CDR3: TGTGCCAGCAGCTCGACAGGGTATTCCGGAAACACCATATATTTT. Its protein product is CASSSTGYSGNTIYF.

The CDR3: CASSLTLGYQETQYF. The CDR3 region has the DNA TGTGCCAGCAGTTTGACTCTCGGGTACCAAGAGACCCAGTACTTC. The chain recombines TRBV28 with TRBJ2-5; D is uncertain. V lost 3 bases and J 0 bases, leaving 11 bases between the germline ends. CDR1 and CDR2 (germline): MDHEN, SYDVKM. This CDR3 has 15 amino acids.

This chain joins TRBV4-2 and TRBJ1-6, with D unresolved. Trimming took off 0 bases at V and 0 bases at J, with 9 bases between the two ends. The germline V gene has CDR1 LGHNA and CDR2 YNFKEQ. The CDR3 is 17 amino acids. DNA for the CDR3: TGTGCCAGCAGCCAAGAACCGCCTAGCTCCTATAATTCACCCCTCCACTTT. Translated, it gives CASSQEPPSSYNSPLHF.

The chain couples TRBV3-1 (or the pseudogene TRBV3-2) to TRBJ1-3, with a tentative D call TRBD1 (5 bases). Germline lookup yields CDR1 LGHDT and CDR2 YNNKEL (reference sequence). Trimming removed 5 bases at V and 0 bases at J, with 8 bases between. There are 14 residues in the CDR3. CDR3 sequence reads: CASSTGFSGNTIYF. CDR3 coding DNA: TGTGCCAGCAGCACAGGTTTCTCTGGAAACACCATATATTTT.

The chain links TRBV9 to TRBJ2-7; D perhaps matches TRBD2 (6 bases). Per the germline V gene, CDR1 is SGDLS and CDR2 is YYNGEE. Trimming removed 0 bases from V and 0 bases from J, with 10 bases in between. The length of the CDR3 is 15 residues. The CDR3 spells CASSVDQRASYEQYF. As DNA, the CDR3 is TGTGCCAGCAGCGTAGACCAGCGGGCCTCCTACGAGCAGTACTTC.

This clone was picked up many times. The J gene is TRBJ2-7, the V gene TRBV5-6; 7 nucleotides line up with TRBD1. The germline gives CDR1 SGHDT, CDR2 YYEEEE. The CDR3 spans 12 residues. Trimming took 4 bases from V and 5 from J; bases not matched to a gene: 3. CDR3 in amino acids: CASSPGQDEQYF. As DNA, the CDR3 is TGTGCCAGCAGCCCTGGACAGGACGAGCAGTACTTC.

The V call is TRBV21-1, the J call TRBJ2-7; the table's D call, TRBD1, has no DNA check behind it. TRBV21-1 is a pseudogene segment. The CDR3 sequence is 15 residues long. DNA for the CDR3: TGTGCCAGCAGCAGGACAGGTCTTACCTCTCCTGAGCAGTACTTC. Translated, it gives CASSRTGLTSPEQYF.

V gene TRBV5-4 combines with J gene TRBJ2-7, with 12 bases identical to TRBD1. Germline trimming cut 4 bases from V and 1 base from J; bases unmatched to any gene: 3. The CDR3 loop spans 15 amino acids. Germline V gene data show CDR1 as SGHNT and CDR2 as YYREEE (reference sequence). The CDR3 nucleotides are TGTGCCAGCAGCGGGGACAGGGGGCAATCCTACGAGCAGTACTTC. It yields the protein CASSGDRGQSYEQYF.

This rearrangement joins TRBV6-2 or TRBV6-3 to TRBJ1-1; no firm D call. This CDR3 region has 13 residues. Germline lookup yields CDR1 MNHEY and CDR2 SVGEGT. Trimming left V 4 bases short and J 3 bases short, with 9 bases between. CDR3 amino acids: CASSLVAYTEAFF. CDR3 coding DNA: TGTGCCAGCAGTTTGGTGGCTTACACTGAAGCTTTCTTT.

CDR3 nucleotide sequence: TGTGCCAGCAGCCCTACCCGGACTTTCGGGGAGCTGTTTTTT. Its translation is CASSPTRTFGELFF. The chain couples TRBV11-2 to TRBJ2-2, with D perhaps matching TRBD2 (5 bases). Trimming left V 5 bases short and J 7 bases short, with 14 bases between. This CDR3 contains 14 residues. Germline-derived CDR1 and CDR2 are SGHAT and FQNNGV.

The CDR3 bases are TGTGCCAGCAGCCATGGAACCGGGACAGGGTCCTACGAGCAGTACTTC. Its translation is CASSHGTGTGSYEQYF. The rearrangement uses TRBV3-1 (or the pseudogene TRBV3-2) and TRBJ2-7; 9 bases match TRBD1. The germline gives CDR1 LGHDT, CDR2 YNNKEL (reference sequence). V lost 3 bases, J lost 1 base, and 7 bases stayed unmatched. The CDR3 runs to 16 residues.

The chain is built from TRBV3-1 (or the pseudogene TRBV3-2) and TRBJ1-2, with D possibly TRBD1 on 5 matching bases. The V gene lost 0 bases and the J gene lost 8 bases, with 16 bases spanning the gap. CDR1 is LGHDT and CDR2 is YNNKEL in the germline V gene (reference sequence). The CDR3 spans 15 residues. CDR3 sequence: CASSQEGGRVGGYTF. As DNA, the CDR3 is TGTGCCAGCAGCCAAGAGGGGGGGAGGGTTGGCGGCTACACCTTC.

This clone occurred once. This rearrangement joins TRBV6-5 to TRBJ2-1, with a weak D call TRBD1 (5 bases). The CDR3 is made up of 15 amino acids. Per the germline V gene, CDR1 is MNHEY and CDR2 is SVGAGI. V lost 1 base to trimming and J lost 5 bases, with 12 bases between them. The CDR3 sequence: CASSYWSGFNNEQFF. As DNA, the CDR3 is TGTGCCAGCAGTTACTGGTCAGGGTTTAACAATGAGCAGTTCTTC.

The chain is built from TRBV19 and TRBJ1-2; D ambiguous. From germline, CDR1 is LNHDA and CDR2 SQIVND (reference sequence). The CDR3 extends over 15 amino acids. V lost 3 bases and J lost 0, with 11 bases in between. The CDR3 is CASSMVVGANYGYTF. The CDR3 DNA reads TGTGCCAGTAGTATGGTCGTGGGAGCTAACTATGGCTACACCTTC.

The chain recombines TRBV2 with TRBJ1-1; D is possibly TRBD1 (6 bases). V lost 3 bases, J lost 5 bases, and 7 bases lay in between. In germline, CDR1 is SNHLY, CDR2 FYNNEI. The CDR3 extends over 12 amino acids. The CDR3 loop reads CASSDRGTEAFF. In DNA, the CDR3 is TGTGCCAGCAGTGACAGGGGTACTGAAGCTTTCTTT.